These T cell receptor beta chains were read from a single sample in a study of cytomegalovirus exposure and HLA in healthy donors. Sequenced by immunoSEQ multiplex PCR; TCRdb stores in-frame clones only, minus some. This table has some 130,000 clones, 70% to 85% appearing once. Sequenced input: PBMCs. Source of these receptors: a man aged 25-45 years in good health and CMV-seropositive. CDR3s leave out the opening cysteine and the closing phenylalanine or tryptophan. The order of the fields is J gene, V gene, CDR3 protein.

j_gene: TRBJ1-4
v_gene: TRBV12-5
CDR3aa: ASGFGQGAEKLF

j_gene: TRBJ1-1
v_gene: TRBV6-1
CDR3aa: ATTRRVNTEAF

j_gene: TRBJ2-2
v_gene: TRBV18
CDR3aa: ASSPRAGVNTGELF

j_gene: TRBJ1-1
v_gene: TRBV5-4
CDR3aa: ASSRQAGGTEAF

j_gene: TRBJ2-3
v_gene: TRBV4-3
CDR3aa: ASSQFRNLADTQY

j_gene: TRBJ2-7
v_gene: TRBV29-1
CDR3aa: SVGASGEQY

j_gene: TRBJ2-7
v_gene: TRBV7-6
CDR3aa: ASSLGGLAMIVGEQY

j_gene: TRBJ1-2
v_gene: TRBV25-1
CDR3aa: ASSGRGGNYGYT

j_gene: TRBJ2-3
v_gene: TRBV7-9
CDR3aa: ASSLALDQRDTQY

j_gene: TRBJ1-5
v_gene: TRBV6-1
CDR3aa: ASSERGNSNQPQH

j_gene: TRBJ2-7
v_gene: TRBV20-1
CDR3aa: SAKLGYEQY

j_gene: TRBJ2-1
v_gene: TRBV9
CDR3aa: ASSVGAGGRASSYNEQF

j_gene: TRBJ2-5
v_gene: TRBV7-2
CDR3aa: ASSPGVAGGPETQY

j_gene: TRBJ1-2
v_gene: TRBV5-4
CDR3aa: ASSSQGSDGYT

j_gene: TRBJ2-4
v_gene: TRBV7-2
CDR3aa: ASSLVTGKAKNIQY

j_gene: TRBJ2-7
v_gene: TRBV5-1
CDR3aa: ASSLTGGSVNEQY

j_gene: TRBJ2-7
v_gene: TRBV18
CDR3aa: ASSPRSAYEQY

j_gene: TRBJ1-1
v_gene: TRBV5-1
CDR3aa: ASSPQGGIEAF

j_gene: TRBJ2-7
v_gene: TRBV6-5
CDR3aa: ASSPSEGRAYEQY

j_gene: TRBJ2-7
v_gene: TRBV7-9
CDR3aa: ASSRLAGGKAYEQY

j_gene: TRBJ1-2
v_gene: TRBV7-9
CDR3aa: ASSLIFRGDYGYT

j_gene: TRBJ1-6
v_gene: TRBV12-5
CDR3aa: ASGLGQNNSPLH

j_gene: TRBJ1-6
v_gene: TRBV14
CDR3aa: ASSLIRAGLSPLH

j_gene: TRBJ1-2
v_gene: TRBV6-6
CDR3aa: ASSYLNRDYGYT

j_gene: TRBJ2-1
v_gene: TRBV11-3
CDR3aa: ASSLDGLAGGKEF

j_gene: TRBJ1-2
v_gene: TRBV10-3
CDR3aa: AISVEGFRGIDLNYGYT

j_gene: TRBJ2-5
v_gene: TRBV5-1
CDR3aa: ASSSRTGGETQY

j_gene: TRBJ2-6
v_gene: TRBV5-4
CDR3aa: ASSLGGQGKSGANVLT

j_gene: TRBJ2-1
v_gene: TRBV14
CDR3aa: ASSQSTGAGSYNEQF

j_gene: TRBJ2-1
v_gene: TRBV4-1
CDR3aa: ASSQALAVYNEQF

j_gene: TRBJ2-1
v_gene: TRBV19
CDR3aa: ASRSGNEQF

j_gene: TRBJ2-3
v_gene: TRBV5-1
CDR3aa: ASSIRLAGAGTDTQY

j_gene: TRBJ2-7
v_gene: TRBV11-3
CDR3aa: ASSLDRGEVPCSYEQY

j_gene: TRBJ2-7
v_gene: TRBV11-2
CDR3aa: ASSLEGDPYEQY

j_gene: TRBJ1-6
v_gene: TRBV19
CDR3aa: ASSMVRGPSNSPLH

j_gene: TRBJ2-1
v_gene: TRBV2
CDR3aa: ASKERGSYNEQF

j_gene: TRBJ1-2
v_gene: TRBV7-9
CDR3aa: ASSPPGGSYGYT

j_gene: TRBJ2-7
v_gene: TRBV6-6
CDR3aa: ASSPRVSGLLEQY

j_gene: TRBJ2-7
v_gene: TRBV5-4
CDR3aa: ASSSFGLTYEQY

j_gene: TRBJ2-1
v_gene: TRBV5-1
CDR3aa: ASSRAAGGKENEQF

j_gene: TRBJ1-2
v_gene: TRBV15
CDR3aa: ATSILGLGGEAYGYT

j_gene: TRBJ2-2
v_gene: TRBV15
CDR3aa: ATSSGRTGELF